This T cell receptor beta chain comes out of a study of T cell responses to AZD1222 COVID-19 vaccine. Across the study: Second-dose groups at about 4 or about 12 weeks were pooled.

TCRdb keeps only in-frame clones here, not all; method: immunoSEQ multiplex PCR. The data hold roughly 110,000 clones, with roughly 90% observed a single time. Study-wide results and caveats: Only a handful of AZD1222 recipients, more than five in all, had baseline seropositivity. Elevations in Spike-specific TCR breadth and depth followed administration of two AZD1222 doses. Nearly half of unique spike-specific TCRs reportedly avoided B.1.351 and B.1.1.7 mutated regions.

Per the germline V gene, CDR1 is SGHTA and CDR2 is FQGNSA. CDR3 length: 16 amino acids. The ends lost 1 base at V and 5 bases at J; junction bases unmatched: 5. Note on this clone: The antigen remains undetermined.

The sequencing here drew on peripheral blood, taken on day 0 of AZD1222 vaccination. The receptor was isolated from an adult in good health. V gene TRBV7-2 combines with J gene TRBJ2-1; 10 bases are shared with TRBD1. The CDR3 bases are TGTGCCAGCAGCTTAGGCGGGACAGGGGTAGACAATGAGCAGTTCTTC. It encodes CASSLGGTGVDNEQFF.